These T cell receptor beta chains were read from a single sample in a study of regulatory T cells in long-lasting Graves disease. TCRdb processed the multiplex PCR reads anew with MiXCR; each CDR3 protein has one entry. The sample holds 400,000 to 600,000 distinct CDR3 sequences, 20% to 25% seen once. Sequenced material: peripheral blood mononuclear cells (PBMCs), taken when the disease was refractory, from a patient treated with antithyroid drugs. The receptors were sampled from a female donor with Graves disease. Each CDR3 is given with its conserved first and last residue. D genes are given only for firm matches. Part of the rows lack a size; the others show once, few, many or a class for expanded clones.

CDR3nt: TGTGCCAGCAGCTCGGGGGGTAGGGCCACTGAAGCTTTCTTT
CDR3aa: CASSSGGRATEAFF
abundance: few
j_gene: TRBJ1-1
v_gene: TRBV6-1
d_gene: -

CDR3nt: TGTGCCGGCAGCTTAGATCGAACTAGCGGCGTTTTGCAGTTCTTC
CDR3aa: CAGSLDRTSGVLQFF
abundance: -
j_gene: TRBJ2-1
v_gene: TRBV11-2
d_gene: TRBD2

CDR3nt: TGTGCCAGCAGTTCTCCAGGGACAGGGGGAACTAATGAAAAACTGTTTTTT
CDR3aa: CASSSPGTGGTNEKLFF
abundance: -
j_gene: TRBJ1-4
v_gene: TRBV12-3/TRBV12-4
d_gene: TRBD1

CDR3nt: TGCGCCAGCAGCTTGGATCCCCCAGCGCGAACCGAGGGGGGAACCTACGAGCAGTACTTC
CDR3aa: CASSLDPPARTEGGTYEQYF
abundance: -
j_gene: TRBJ2-7
v_gene: TRBV5-1
d_gene: -

CDR3nt: TGTGCCAGCAGTCCCACCGGGACAGGGGGTTACGAGCAGTACTTC
CDR3aa: CASSPTGTGGYEQYF
abundance: many
j_gene: TRBJ2-7
v_gene: TRBV7-3
d_gene: TRBD1

CDR3nt: TGTGCCAGCAGCCCGCCCGGACAGGGGATCGGGGAGCTGTTTTTT
CDR3aa: CASSPPGQGIGELFF
abundance: -
j_gene: TRBJ2-2
v_gene: TRBV7-9
d_gene: TRBD1

CDR3nt: TGTGCCAGCAGCGTAGCCCCGGGACAGGGCTACGAGCAGTACTTC
CDR3aa: CASSVAPGQGYEQYF
abundance: many
j_gene: TRBJ2-7
v_gene: TRBV9
d_gene: TRBD1

CDR3nt: TGTGCCAGCAGTTACCCCCCCACTGAAGCTTTCTTT
CDR3aa: CASSYPPTEAFF
abundance: many
j_gene: TRBJ1-1
v_gene: TRBV6-9
d_gene: -

CDR3nt: TGTGCCAGCAGCTTAGAGAAAGTCTATTACGACGATGAGCAGTTCTTC
CDR3aa: CASSLEKVYYDDEQFF
abundance: -
j_gene: TRBJ2-1
v_gene: TRBV7-2
d_gene: -

CDR3nt: TGTGCCAGCAGTTTGCTAGCGGGAGGAGATACGCAGTATTTT
CDR3aa: CASSLLAGGDTQYF
abundance: once
j_gene: TRBJ2-3
v_gene: TRBV27
d_gene: TRBD2

CDR3nt: TGTGCCTGGAGTGCTAGTGTAGCGGGGCTCTACGAGCAGTACTTC
CDR3aa: CAWSASVAGLYEQYF
abundance: -
j_gene: TRBJ2-7
v_gene: TRBV30
d_gene: TRBD2

CDR3nt: TGTGCCTGGAGTGTAACGGACGATCAGCCCCAGCATTTT
CDR3aa: CAWSVTDDQPQHF
abundance: few
j_gene: TRBJ1-5
v_gene: TRBV30
d_gene: -

CDR3nt: TGTGCTACCAGGCAGGCCTACGAGCAGTACTTC
CDR3aa: CATRQAYEQYF
abundance: many
j_gene: TRBJ2-7
v_gene: TRBV28
d_gene: -

CDR3nt: TGTGCCAGCAGCGCCGGTGGGGACACCGGGGAGCTGTTTTTT
CDR3aa: CASSAGGDTGELFF
abundance: -
j_gene: TRBJ2-2
v_gene: TRBV9
d_gene: -

CDR3nt: TGTGCCAGTAGTATCAACGGGGGAACCGGGGAGCTGTTTTTT
CDR3aa: CASSINGGTGELFF
abundance: few
j_gene: TRBJ2-2
v_gene: TRBV19
d_gene: -

CDR3nt: TGTGCCAGCTGGGACAGGGTTACTGAAGCTTTCTTT
CDR3aa: CASWDRVTEAFF
abundance: -
j_gene: TRBJ1-1
v_gene: TRBV18
d_gene: TRBD1

CDR3nt: TGTGCCAGCAGCTCATTACCGGACCCTGGCTCTGGGGCCAACGTCCTGACTTTC
CDR3aa: CASSSLPDPGSGANVLTF
abundance: -
j_gene: TRBJ2-6
v_gene: TRBV9
d_gene: -

CDR3nt: TGTGCCAGCAGCCCGACAGGGTATGGGGATCAGCCCCAGCATTTT
CDR3aa: CASSPTGYGDQPQHF
abundance: -
j_gene: TRBJ1-5
v_gene: TRBV3-1
d_gene: TRBD1

CDR3nt: TGTGCCAGCAGCCAAGGCCGCTACAACGGAGAGCAGTACTTC
CDR3aa: CASSQGRYNGEQYF
abundance: few
j_gene: TRBJ2-7
v_gene: TRBV14
d_gene: -

CDR3nt: TGTGCTAGTACCCTTACTGGGCCCTTGAACACTGAAGCTTTCTTT
CDR3aa: CASTLTGPLNTEAFF
abundance: -
j_gene: TRBJ1-1
v_gene: TRBV12-5
d_gene: -

CDR3nt: TGCAGCGTGCTCGGGGCTGGAGATGGCTACACCTTC
CDR3aa: CSVLGAGDGYTF
abundance: -
j_gene: TRBJ1-2
v_gene: TRBV29-1
d_gene: -

CDR3nt: TGTGCCAGCGACCGATACACCGGGGAGCTGTTTTTT
CDR3aa: CASDRYTGELFF
abundance: many
j_gene: TRBJ2-2
v_gene: TRBV28
d_gene: -

CDR3nt: TGTGCCAGCAGTTTAATGGGAGTCCCTAACTATGGCTACACCTTC
CDR3aa: CASSLMGVPNYGYTF
abundance: many
j_gene: TRBJ1-2
v_gene: TRBV28
d_gene: -

CDR3nt: TGTGCCAGCAGCCAATCCCTCGACAGCTCCTACGAGCAGTACTTC
CDR3aa: CASSQSLDSSYEQYF
abundance: -
j_gene: TRBJ2-7
v_gene: TRBV6-1
d_gene: -

CDR3nt: TGTGCCAGCAGGGGAAAGTTAAGTCGGGCCGAGCAGTACTTC
CDR3aa: CASRGKLSRAEQYF
abundance: many
j_gene: TRBJ2-7
v_gene: TRBV2
d_gene: -

CDR3nt: TGTGCCAGCAGCGTCGGCGGGAGTAGCTCCTACGAGCAGTACTTC
CDR3aa: CASSVGGSSSYEQYF
abundance: -
j_gene: TRBJ2-7
v_gene: TRBV9
d_gene: TRBD2

CDR3nt: TGCGCCAGCAGCTTGGATCTAGCGGCTAGCTCCTACGAGCAGTACTTC
CDR3aa: CASSLDLAASSYEQYF
abundance: few
j_gene: TRBJ2-7
v_gene: TRBV5-1
d_gene: TRBD2

CDR3nt: TGCAGTGCTAGATCCCACGGGGGGGGGGGGGAGACCCAGTACTTC
CDR3aa: CSARSHGGGGETQYF
abundance: few
j_gene: TRBJ2-5
v_gene: TRBV20-1
d_gene: TRBD2

CDR3nt: TGCAGTGCTAGAGATAGGATAGCAGAAGCCACAGATACGCAGTATTTT
CDR3aa: CSARDRIAEATDTQYF
abundance: -
j_gene: TRBJ2-3
v_gene: TRBV20-1
d_gene: -

CDR3nt: TGTGCCAGCAGCCCACCCGGGACCCTTGCCGGGGAGCTGTTTTTT
CDR3aa: CASSPPGTLAGELFF
abundance: few
j_gene: TRBJ2-2
v_gene: TRBV7-9
d_gene: -

CDR3nt: TGTGCCAGCAGCTTAGACGACAGATACGAGCAGTACTTC
CDR3aa: CASSLDDRYEQYF
abundance: -
j_gene: TRBJ2-7
v_gene: TRBV7-9
d_gene: -

CDR3nt: TGTGCCAGCAGCTTAATTCAGACTAGCGGGAGGGGCGAGACCCAGTACTTC
CDR3aa: CASSLIQTSGRGETQYF
abundance: many
j_gene: TRBJ2-5
v_gene: TRBV7-9
d_gene: TRBD2

CDR3nt: TGTGCCAGCAGCTCCCCTCGGGGATCCTACGAGCAGTACTTC
CDR3aa: CASSSPRGSYEQYF
abundance: many
j_gene: TRBJ2-7
v_gene: TRBV11-2
d_gene: -

CDR3nt: TGTGCCAGCAGTTTAGGTATTATTTCGTACGAGCAGTACTTC
CDR3aa: CASSLGIISYEQYF
abundance: many
j_gene: TRBJ2-7
v_gene: TRBV28
d_gene: -

CDR3nt: TGTGCCAGCAGTCCCGGACAGGGGCTCTCCTACGAGCAGTACTTC
CDR3aa: CASSPGQGLSYEQYF
abundance: many
j_gene: TRBJ2-7
v_gene: TRBV6-2/TRBV6-3
d_gene: TRBD1

CDR3nt: TGTGCCAGCAGCTTTCGGGCGAACTATGGCTACACCTTC
CDR3aa: CASSFRANYGYTF
abundance: many
j_gene: TRBJ1-2
v_gene: TRBV11-1
d_gene: -

CDR3nt: TGCAGTGCTAGGGCTACGACAGGGGGAGAGACCCAGTACTTC
CDR3aa: CSARATTGGETQYF
abundance: -
j_gene: TRBJ2-5
v_gene: TRBV20-1
d_gene: TRBD1

CDR3nt: TGTGCCAGCAGCGCGGACAGGCTGAGGAATTCACCCCTCCACTTT
CDR3aa: CASSADRLRNSPLHF
abundance: few
j_gene: TRBJ1-6
v_gene: TRBV7-9
d_gene: TRBD1

CDR3nt: TGTGCCAGCAGTTTAGGAAGGACATTCGGACAGGGGAACACCGGGGAGCTGTTTTTT
CDR3aa: CASSLGRTFGQGNTGELFF
abundance: -
j_gene: TRBJ2-2
v_gene: TRBV28
d_gene: TRBD1

CDR3nt: TGTGCCAGCAGTTTAGTCCCCGGCTCCTACGAGCAGTACTTC
CDR3aa: CASSLVPGSYEQYF
abundance: -
j_gene: TRBJ2-7
v_gene: TRBV28
d_gene: -

CDR3nt: TGTGCCACCAGTGATTTGGGCGGGGCCCAAAACAATGAGCAGTTCTTC
CDR3aa: CATSDLGGAQNNEQFF
abundance: -
j_gene: TRBJ2-1
v_gene: TRBV24-1
d_gene: -

CDR3nt: TGTGCCAGCAGCTTAGGAGACAGGGCCCACACCGGGGAGCTGTTTTTT
CDR3aa: CASSLGDRAHTGELFF
abundance: -
j_gene: TRBJ2-2
v_gene: TRBV7-3
d_gene: TRBD1

CDR3nt: TGTGCCACCAGTGATTTAAGAACGGGGATGAACACTGAAGCTTTCTTT
CDR3aa: CATSDLRTGMNTEAFF
abundance: many
j_gene: TRBJ1-1
v_gene: TRBV24-1
d_gene: -

CDR3nt: TGCAGTGCTAGTGCCGCCGGGACAGAACAAGAGACCCAGTACTTC
CDR3aa: CSASAAGTEQETQYF
abundance: few
j_gene: TRBJ2-5
v_gene: TRBV20-1
d_gene: TRBD1

CDR3nt: TGCAGTGCTAAGATAGGGACAGGCCTTGGGGAGCAGTACTTC
CDR3aa: CSAKIGTGLGEQYF
abundance: few
j_gene: TRBJ2-7
v_gene: TRBV20-1
d_gene: TRBD1

CDR3nt: TGTGCCACCAGTGATTTAGGACAATCCACCGGGGAGCTGTTTTTT
CDR3aa: CATSDLGQSTGELFF
abundance: few
j_gene: TRBJ2-2
v_gene: TRBV24-1
d_gene: -

CDR3nt: TGTGCCAGCAGCGCTTGGACAGGGCCCTACGAGCAGTACTTC
CDR3aa: CASSAWTGPYEQYF
abundance: many
j_gene: TRBJ2-7
v_gene: TRBV7-2
d_gene: TRBD1

CDR3nt: TGTGCCAGCTCGTTTGCCAATCAGCCCCAGCATTTT
CDR3aa: CASSFANQPQHF
abundance: many
j_gene: TRBJ1-5
v_gene: TRBV6-2/TRBV6-3
d_gene: -

CDR3nt: TGTGCCAGCAGCTTAGGGTCCAGGGATAGCAATCAGCCCCAGCATTTT
CDR3aa: CASSLGSRDSNQPQHF
abundance: -
j_gene: TRBJ1-5
v_gene: TRBV5-6
d_gene: -

CDR3nt: TGCAGCGTCTGGACGGGCACCGGGGAGCTGTTTTTT
CDR3aa: CSVWTGTGELFF
abundance: -
j_gene: TRBJ2-2
v_gene: TRBV29-1
d_gene: -

CDR3nt: TGTGCCAGCAGTTTAGACCCGCTTTCCTACGAGCAGTACTTC
CDR3aa: CASSLDPLSYEQYF
abundance: many
j_gene: TRBJ2-7
v_gene: TRBV27
d_gene: -

CDR3nt: TGTGCCAGCAGCTCGGGACAGGGGGCTGTCCTAGCCAAAAACATTCAGTACTTC
CDR3aa: CASSSGQGAVLAKNIQYF
abundance: -
j_gene: TRBJ2-4
v_gene: TRBV7-9
d_gene: TRBD1

CDR3nt: TGTGCCAGCAGAAGGACAGAAAACACCGGGGAGCTGTTTTTT
CDR3aa: CASRRTENTGELFF
abundance: -
j_gene: TRBJ2-2
v_gene: TRBV27
d_gene: -

CDR3nt: TGTGCCAGCAGTTTCCTGGTGCAGCAAGAGACCCAGTACTTC
CDR3aa: CASSFLVQQETQYF
abundance: many
j_gene: TRBJ2-5
v_gene: TRBV12-3/TRBV12-4
d_gene: -

CDR3nt: TGTGCCAGCAGTTTACGGCTAAGGGGCCTCAGGGTTTACGAGCAGTACTTC
CDR3aa: CASSLRLRGLRVYEQYF
abundance: many
j_gene: TRBJ2-7
v_gene: TRBV28
d_gene: -

CDR3nt: TGTGCCACCAGTAAGGGGGGGAAAACCGGGGAGCTGTTTTTT
CDR3aa: CATSKGGKTGELFF
abundance: -
j_gene: TRBJ2-2
v_gene: TRBV24-1
d_gene: -

CDR3nt: TGCGCCAGCAGCCAAGAACGGGGGGGCGCTGGCTATGGCTACACCTTC
CDR3aa: CASSQERGGAGYGYTF
abundance: -
j_gene: TRBJ1-2
v_gene: TRBV4-1
d_gene: -

CDR3nt: TGTGCCAGCAGTGAAGGGGGCGGTTTGGACACTGAAGCTTTCTTT
CDR3aa: CASSEGGGLDTEAFF
abundance: many
j_gene: TRBJ1-1
v_gene: TRBV2
d_gene: -